A single sample gave rise to the 8 T cell receptor beta chains below, sequenced in a study of T cells in women clearing cervical HPV infection. Libraries were prepared by immunoSEQ multiplex PCR; TCRdb keeps only in-frame clonotypes and omits some of them. The listing contains some 9,800 clones. The specimen sequenced was blood buffy coat. Receptors originate from a woman between 18 and 70 years old with a cervical HPV16 infection that either progressed to CIN3+ or cleared (not recorded which).

This clone is labeled medium-sized (0.01 to 0.1%) based on frequency. The read ends 3 residues early relative to the CDR3; the germline J gene fills the gap. The chain joins TRBV14 to TRBJ2-3, with D hard to call. Between the trimmed V and J ends, which lost 3 bases and 5 bases, there was a span of 9 bases. The CDR3 contains 13 residues. Germline V CDR1 and CDR2: SGHDN, FVKESK. The sequenced CDR3 bases are TGTGCCAGCAGCCAGGTTAGAGTAGATACG. Translated: CASSQVRVDT. The whole CDR3 region reads CASSQVRVDTQYF.

In the case of this clone: The read falls 3 residues short of the CDR3 end, and the missing part is taken from the germline J gene. V is TRBV20-1 and J is TRBJ1-2; 7 bases are shared with TRBD1. Germline values: CDR1 DFQATT, CDR2 SNEGSKA (reference sequence). The CDR3 runs to 11 residues. CDR3 amino acids: CSAQGDDGYTF. CDR3 bases read: TGCAGTGCCCAGGGGGATGACGGC.

By frequency, this clone registers medium-sized. The read terminates 3 residues ahead of where the CDR3 ends, so the germline J gene completes it. The chain couples TRBV4-1 to TRBJ2-3; D unresolved. Germline V gene lookup returns CDR1 MGHRA and CDR2 YSYEKL. Trimming took off 0 bases at V and 4 bases at J, with 11 bases between the two ends. CDR3 size: 15 residues. The CDR3 here is CASSQDKGAADTQYF. CDR3 DNA, as far as it was read: TGCGCCAGCAGCCAAGATAAAGGCGCGGCAGATACG.

Regarding this clone: The CDR3 is cut off 3 residues early in the read; its end comes from the germline J gene. The rearrangement joins TRBV18 to TRBJ1-2, with D perhaps matching TRBD1 (5 bases). Germline lookup yields CDR1 KGHSH and CDR2 LQKENI. The length of the CDR3 is 13 residues. CDR3 in amino acids: CASSPGRVGDYTF. CDR3 DNA (partial): TGTGCCAGCTCACCCGGCAGGGTGGGTGAC.

Note on this clone: The CDR3 end is not reached by the read, which stops 3 residues before it; the germline J gene fills it in. The chain combines TRBV2 with TRBJ2-1, with 10 bases fitting TRBD2. Germline V gene sequence: CDR1 SNHLY, CDR2 FYNNEI. There are 16 residues in the CDR3. The V segment lost 5 bases and the J segment 1 base; nucleotides outside the gene matches: 5. The part of the CDR3 DNA that was read is TGTGCCAGCAGTCCTGTAGCGGGGGGATCCTACAATGAG. This codes for CASSPVAGGSYNE. The entire CDR3 reads CASSPVAGGSYNEQFF.

About this clone: The read is 3 residues too short to cover the CDR3 end, so that end is filled in from the germline J gene. This chain links TRBV20-1 with TRBJ1-2; TRBD1 might be the D (5 bases). CDR1 is DFQATT and CDR2 is SNEGSKA in the germline V gene (reference sequence). The CDR3 has 16 residues. Deletions cut 6 bases from V and 0 bases from J, with 20 bases between. CDR3 DNA, as far as it was read: TGCAGTGCGCCCGCCCATGGGGCCGGAGCTAACTATGGC. As protein: CSAPAHGAGANYG. The full CDR3 sequence reads CSAPAHGAGANYGYTF.

About this clone: The read comes to an end 3 residues before the CDR3 does, leaving the germline J gene to fill in the end. The chain recombines TRBV5-1 with TRBJ1-1, with no clear D. Germline V CDR1 and CDR2: SGHRS, YFSETQ. The CDR3 has 14 residues. The V and J ends lost 0 bases and 1 base respectively, with 7 bases between them. CDR3 region: CASSLVQANTEAFF. CDR3 DNA, as far as it was read: TGCGCCAGCAGCTTGGTGCAGGCGAACACTGAA. The full variable domain, completed using reference TRBV5-1 and TRBJ1-1, is KAGVTQTPRYLIKTRGQQVTLSCSPISGHRSVSWYQQTPGQGLQFLFEYFSETQRNKGNFPGRFSGRQFSNSRSEMNVSTLELGDSALYLCASSLVQANTEAFFGQGTRLTVV.

Turning to this clone: From the germline J gene comes the end of the CDR3, since the read stops 3 residues before it. This rearrangement joins TRBV7-8 to TRBJ2-3; possible D gene TRBD2, 5 bases. This CDR3 region has 13 residues. CDR1 and CDR2 from the germline V gene are SGHVS and FQNEAQ. Partial CDR3 DNA: TGTGCCAGCAGCGCCGGACTCCAAGAGACG. It translates to CASSAGLQET. In full, the CDR3 is CASSAGLQETQYF.